The 4 T cell receptor beta chains below come from one sample, sequenced in a study of T cells after yellow fever vaccination. TCRdb reprocessed the 5' RACE reads with MiXCR, giving one entry per CDR3 protein. The table lists roughly 49,000 distinct CDR3 sequences, less than 9% of them singletons. The sequenced sample was CD8+ T cells sorted from PBMCs, obtained more than 13 days after the first yellow fever vaccination. These receptors were obtained from a man younger than 35 who received the YFV17D yellow fever vaccine.

This clonotype was counted many times. The chain employs TRBV6-5 and TRBJ2-5, with 9 bases lining up with TRBD2. This CDR3 region has 18 residues. The trim removed 1 base at V and 2 bases at J, leaving 11 bases unmatched. From germline, CDR1 is MNHEY and CDR2 SVGAGI. The CDR3: CASSYFRPAGGPQETQYF. The CDR3 DNA is TGTGCCAGCAGTTACTTCCGGCCAGCGGGGGGCCCTCAAGAGACCCAGTACTTC.

The table lists this clonotype with many counts. DNA of the CDR3: TGTGCCAGCAGTCCAAGCCCTAGCGGGACAGATACGCAGTATTTT. Protein sequence: CASSPSPSGTDTQYF. J is TRBJ2-3 and V is TRBV27; 8 positions agree with TRBD2. Per germline, CDR1 MNHEY and CDR2 SMNVEV (reference sequence). Trimming removed 5 bases from V and 3 bases from J; junction bases left unmatched: 7. The CDR3 has 15 residues.

The chain combines TRBV5-1 with TRBJ1-1; D might be TRBD1 (5 bases). V shed 1 base and J shed 5 bases, with 15 bases lying between them. Germline CDR1 reads SGHRS; CDR2 reads YFSETQ. The CDR3 totals 15 residues. The CDR3 DNA is TGCGCCAGCAGCTTGAGGGGCCCTCAGGGTACTGAAGCTTTCTTT. Encoded protein: CASSLRGPQGTEAFF.

This clonotype was recorded many times. V gene TRBV5-8 combines with J gene TRBJ2-7; TRBD2 aligns across 8 bases. This CDR3 comprises 14 residues. Germline CDR1 reads SGHTS; CDR2 reads YDEGEE. The junction had 7 bases not matched to a gene; V was cut back by 6 bases and J by 2 bases. The CDR3 loop reads CASKNSGAPYEQYF. The DNA of the CDR3 is TGTGCCAGCAAAAATAGCGGGGCCCCCTACGAGCAGTACTTC. The whole variable domain, filled in from reference TRBV5-8 and TRBJ2-7, reads EAGVTQSPTHLIKTRGQQATLRCSPISGHTSVYWYQQALGLGLQFLLWYDEGEERNRGNFPPRFSGRQFPNYSSELNVNALELEDSALYLCASKNSGAPYEQYFGPGTRLTVT.